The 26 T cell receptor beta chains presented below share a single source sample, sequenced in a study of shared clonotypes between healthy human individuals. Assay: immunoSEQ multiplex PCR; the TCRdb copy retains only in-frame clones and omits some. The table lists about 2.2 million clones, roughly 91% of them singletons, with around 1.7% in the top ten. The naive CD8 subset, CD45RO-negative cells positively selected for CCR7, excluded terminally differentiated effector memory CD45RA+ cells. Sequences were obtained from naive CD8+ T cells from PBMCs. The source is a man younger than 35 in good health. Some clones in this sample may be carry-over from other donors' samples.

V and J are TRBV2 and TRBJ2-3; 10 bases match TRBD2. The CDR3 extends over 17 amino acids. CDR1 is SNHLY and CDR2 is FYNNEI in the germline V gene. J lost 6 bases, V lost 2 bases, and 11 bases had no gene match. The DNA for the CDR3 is TGTGCCAGCAGTGAAAGTTGGAGCGGGAGGGCCTTGGATACGCAGTATTTT. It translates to CASSESWSGRALDTQYF.

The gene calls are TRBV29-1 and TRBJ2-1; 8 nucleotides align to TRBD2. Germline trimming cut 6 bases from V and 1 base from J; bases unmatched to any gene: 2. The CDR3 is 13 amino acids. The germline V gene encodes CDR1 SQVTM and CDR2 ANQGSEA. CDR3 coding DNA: TGCAGCGTAACTAGCGGTTCCTACAATGAGCAGTTCTTC. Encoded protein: CSVTSGSYNEQFF.

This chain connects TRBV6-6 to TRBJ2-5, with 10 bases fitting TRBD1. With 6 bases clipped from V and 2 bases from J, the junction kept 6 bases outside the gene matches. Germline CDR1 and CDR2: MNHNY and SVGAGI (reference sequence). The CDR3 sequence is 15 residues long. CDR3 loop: CASRGDRGTQETQYF. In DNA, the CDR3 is TGTGCCAGCAGGGGGGACAGGGGAACGCAAGAGACCCAGTACTTC.

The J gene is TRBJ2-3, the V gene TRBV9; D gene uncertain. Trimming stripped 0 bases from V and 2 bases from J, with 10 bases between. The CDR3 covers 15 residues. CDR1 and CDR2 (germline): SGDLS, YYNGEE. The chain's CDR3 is CASSVGLWDTDTQYF. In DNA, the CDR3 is TGTGCCAGCAGCGTAGGGTTATGGGACACAGATACGCAGTATTTT. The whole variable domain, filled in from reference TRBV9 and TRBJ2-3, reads DSGVTQTPKHLITATGQRVTLRCSPRSGDLSVYWYQQSLDQGLQFLIQYYNGEERAKGNILERFSAQQFPDLHSELNLSSLELGDSALYFCASSVGLWDTDTQYFGPGTRLTVL.

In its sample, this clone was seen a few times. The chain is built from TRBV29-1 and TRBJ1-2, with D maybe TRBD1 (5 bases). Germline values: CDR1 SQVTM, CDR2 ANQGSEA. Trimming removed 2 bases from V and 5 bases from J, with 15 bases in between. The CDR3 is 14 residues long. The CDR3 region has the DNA TGCAGCGTTGAATTGGCGCAGGGCGGGTATGGCTACACCTTC. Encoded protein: CSVELAQGGYGYTF. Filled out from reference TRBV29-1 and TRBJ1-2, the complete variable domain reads SAVISQKPSRDICQRGTSLTIQCQVDSQVTMMFWYRQQPGQSLTLIATANQGSEATYESGFVIDKFPISRPNLTFSTLTVSNMSPEDSSIYLCSVELAQGGYGYTFGSGTRLTVV.

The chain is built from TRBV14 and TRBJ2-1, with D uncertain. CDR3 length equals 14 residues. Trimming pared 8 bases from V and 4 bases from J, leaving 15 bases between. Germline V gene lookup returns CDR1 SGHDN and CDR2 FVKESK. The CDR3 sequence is CASSTWAGYNEQFF. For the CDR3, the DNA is TGTGCCAGCTCCACCTGGGCCGGATACAATGAGCAGTTCTTC. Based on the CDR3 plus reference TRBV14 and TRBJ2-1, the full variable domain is EAGVTQFPSHSVIEKGQTVTLRCDPISGHDNLYWYRRVMGKEIKFLLHFVKESKQDESGMPNNRFLAERTGGTYSTLKVQPAELEDSGVYFCASSTWAGYNEQFFGPGTRLTVL.

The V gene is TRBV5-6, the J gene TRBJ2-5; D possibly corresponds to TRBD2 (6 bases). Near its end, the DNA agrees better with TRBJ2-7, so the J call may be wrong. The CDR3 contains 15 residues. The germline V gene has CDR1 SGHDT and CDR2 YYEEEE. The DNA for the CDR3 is TGTGCCAGCAGCTTGATCCGGGAGCGACCCTACGAGCAGTACTTC. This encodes CASSLIRERPYEQYF.

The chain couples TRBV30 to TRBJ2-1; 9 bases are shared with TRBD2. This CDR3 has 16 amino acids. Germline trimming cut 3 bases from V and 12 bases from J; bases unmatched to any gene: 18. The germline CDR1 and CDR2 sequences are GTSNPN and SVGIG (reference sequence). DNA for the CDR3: TGTGCCTGGAGGGACGGGGGGATAGCGGGAGCGATCGGGCAGTTCTTC. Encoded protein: CAWRDGGIAGAIGQFF.

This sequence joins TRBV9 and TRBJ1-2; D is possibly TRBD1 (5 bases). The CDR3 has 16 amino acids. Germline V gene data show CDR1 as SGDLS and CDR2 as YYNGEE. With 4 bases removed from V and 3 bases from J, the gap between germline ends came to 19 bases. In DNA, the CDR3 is TGTGCCAGCAGCCAAGCCGGGACGGTCAGGGACTATGGCTACACCTTC. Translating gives CASSQAGTVRDYGYTF.

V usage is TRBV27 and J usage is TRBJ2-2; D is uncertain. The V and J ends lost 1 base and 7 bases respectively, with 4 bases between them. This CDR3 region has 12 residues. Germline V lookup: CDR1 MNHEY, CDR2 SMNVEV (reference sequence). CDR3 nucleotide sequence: TGTGCCAGCAGTTTATTTGGCGGGGAGCTGTTTTTT. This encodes CASSLFGGELFF.

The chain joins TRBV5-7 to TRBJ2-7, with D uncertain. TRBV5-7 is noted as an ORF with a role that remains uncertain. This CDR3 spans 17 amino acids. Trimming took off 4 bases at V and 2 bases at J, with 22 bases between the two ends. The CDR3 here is CASSPTSWGGDPYEQYF. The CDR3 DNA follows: TGTGCCAGCAGCCCGACCAGCTGGGGTGGGGATCCCTACGAGCAGTACTTC.

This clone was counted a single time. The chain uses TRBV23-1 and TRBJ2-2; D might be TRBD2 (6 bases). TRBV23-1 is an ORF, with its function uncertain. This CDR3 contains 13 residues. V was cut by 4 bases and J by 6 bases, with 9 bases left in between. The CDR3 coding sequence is TGCGCCAGCAGTCGGACTACGGCCGGGGAGCTGTTTTTT. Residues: CASSRTTAGELFF.

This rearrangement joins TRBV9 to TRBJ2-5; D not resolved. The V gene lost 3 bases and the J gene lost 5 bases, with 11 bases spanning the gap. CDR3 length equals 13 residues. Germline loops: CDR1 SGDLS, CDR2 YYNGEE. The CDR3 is CASSDPIGETQYF. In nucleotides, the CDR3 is TGTGCCAGCAGCGATCCTATTGGGGAGACCCAGTACTTC.

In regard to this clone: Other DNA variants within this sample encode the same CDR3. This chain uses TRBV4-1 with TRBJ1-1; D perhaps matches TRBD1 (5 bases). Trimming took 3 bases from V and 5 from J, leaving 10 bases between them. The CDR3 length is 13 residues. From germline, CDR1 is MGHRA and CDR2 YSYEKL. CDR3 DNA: TGCGCCAGCAGCCAGCGGGGGGGGACTGAAGCTTTCTTT. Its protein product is CASSQRGGTEAFF.

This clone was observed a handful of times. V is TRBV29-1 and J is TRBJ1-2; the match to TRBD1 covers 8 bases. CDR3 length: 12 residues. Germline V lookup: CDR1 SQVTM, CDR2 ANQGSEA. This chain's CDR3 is CTPGWGQDGYTF. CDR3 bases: TGCACCCCGGGGTGGGGACAGGATGGCTACACCTTC.

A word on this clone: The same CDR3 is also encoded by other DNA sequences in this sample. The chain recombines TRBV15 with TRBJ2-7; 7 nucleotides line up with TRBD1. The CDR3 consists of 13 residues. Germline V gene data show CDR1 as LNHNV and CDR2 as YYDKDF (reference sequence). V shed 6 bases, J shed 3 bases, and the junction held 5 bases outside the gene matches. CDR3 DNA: TGTGCCACCAGTTCAGGACAGGACTACGAGCAGTACTTC. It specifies CATSSGQDYEQYF.

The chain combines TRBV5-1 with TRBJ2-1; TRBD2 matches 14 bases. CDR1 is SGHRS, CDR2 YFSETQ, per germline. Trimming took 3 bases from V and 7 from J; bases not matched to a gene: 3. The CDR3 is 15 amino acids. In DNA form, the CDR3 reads TGCGCCAGCAGCTCATGGACTAGCGGGAGGAATGAGCAGTTCTTC. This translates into CASSSWTSGRNEQFF.

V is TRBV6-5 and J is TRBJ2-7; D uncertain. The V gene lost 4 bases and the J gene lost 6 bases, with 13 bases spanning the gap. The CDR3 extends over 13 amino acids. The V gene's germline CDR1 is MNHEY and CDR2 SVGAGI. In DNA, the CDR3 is TGTGCCAGCAGTTCCACGCGCGACGGCGAGCAGTACTTC. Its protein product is CASSSTRDGEQYF.

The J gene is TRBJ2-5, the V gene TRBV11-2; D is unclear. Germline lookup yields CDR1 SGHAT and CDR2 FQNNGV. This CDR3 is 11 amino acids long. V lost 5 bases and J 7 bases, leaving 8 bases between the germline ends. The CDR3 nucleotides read TGTGCCAGCAGCACCCACGGGACCCAGTACTTC. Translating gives CASSTHGTQYF.

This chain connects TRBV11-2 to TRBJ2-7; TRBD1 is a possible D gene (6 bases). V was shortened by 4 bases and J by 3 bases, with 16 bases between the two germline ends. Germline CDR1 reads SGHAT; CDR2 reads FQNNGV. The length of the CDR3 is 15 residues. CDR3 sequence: CASSYGIIQGYEQYF. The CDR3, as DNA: TGTGCCAGCAGCTACGGAATCATACAGGGCTACGAGCAGTACTTC.

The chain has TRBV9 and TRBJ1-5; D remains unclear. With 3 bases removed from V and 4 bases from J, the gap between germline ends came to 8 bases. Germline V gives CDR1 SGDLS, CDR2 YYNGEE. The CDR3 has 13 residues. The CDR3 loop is CASSGRPNQPQHF. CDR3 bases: TGTGCCAGCAGCGGAAGGCCTAATCAGCCCCAGCATTTT.

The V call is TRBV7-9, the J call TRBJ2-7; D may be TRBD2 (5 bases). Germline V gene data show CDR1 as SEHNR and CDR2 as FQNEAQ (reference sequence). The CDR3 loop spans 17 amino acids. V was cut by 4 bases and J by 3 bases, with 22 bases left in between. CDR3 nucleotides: TGTGCCAGCAGCTCCTCCCGCTTTAGGGCGGGTGACTACGAGCAGTACTTC. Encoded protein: CASSSSRFRAGDYEQYF.

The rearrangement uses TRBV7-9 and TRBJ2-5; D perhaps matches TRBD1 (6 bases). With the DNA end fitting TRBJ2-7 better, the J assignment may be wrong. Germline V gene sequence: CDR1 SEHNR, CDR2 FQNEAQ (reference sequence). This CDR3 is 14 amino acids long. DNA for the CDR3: TGTGCCAGCAGCTTACCAGGGGCACCCTACGAGCAGTACTTC. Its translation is CASSLPGAPYEQYF.

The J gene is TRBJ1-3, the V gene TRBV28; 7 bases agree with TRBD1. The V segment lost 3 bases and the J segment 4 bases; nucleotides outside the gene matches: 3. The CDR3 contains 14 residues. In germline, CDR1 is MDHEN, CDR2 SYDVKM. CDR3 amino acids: CASSFRGPGNTIYF. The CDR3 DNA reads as TGTGCCAGCAGTTTTAGGGGGCCGGGAAACACCATATATTTT.

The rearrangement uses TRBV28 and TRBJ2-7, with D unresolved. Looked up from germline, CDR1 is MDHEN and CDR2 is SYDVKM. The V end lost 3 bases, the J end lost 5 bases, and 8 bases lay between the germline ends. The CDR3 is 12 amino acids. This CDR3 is CASSFPRNEQYF. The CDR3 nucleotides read TGTGCCAGCAGTTTTCCTCGGAACGAGCAGTACTTC.

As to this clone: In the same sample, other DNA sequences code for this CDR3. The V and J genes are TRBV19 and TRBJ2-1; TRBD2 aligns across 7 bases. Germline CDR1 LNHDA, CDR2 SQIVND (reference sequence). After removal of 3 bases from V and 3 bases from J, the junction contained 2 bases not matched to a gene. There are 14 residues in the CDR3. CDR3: CASSIRDYYNEQFF. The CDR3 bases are TGTGCCAGTAGTATTCGGGACTACTACAATGAGCAGTTCTTC.